These T cell receptor beta chains were read from a single sample in a study of beta chain features in type 1 diabetes. The method was immunoSEQ multiplex PCR; TCRdb's version includes in-frame clones alone and lacks a portion of them. The repertoire holds approximately 140,000 clones, 7% to 10% seen once, with around 0.75% in the top ten. Specimen: central memory CD4+ T cells from blood. Receptors originate from a man between 25 and 39 years old with type 1 diabetes. The conserved cysteine and the conserved F or W are not part of the CDR3 here.

TRBV6-6,ASSQRGQGSNTEAF
TRBV10-3,AIRTGRNSSGANVLT
TRBV5-6,ASSFDLQGIGEQY
TRBV7-9,ASSLLQTGYSPLH
TRBV25-1,ASSELRGSTGELF
TRBV2,ASSERDSDVNEQF
TRBV2,ASSERGDSPYEQY
TRBV20-1,SASGGIKAF
TRBV7-2,ASSLAGGYEQY
TRBV2,ASSQRTGGTDTQY
TRBV9,ASSVRGGNYGYT
TRBV30,AWMNFMNTEAF
TRBV6-1,ASSGEIYEQY
TRBV6-6,ASSYPGQAIYGYT
TRBV7-9,ASSPDRSSYEQY
TRBV6-1,ASSENGYGAYYEQY
TRBV11-2,ASSFSSGAQNEQF
TRBV11-1,ASSSQVGEQF
TRBV19,ASNNGWRGGAYNEQF
TRBV4-3,ASTLDTRGEKLF
TRBV2,ASSEQGRGSAF
TRBV18,ASSPIQGSGANVLT
TRBV28,ASSSQLNQPQH
TRBV7-2,ASSRSATGGNEKLF
TRBV19,ASSIGYGGEQF
TRBV9,ASSPYPTGSGELF
TRBV4-2,ASKKSGTDVGELF
TRBV11-2,ASGGGRHEQY
TRBV7-3,ASSLTGNTEAF
TRBV30,AWSVKGGAGVN
TRBV19,ASSKVNRDGYT
TRBV28,ASSPAGVYEQY
TRBV19,ASSTGTGGSAYQPQH
TRBV6-6,ASRGASNEQF
TRBV4-3,ASSHGTSGDTQY
TRBV28,ASSSTAGQGGDEQY
TRBV11-2,ASSSGTGSYNEQF